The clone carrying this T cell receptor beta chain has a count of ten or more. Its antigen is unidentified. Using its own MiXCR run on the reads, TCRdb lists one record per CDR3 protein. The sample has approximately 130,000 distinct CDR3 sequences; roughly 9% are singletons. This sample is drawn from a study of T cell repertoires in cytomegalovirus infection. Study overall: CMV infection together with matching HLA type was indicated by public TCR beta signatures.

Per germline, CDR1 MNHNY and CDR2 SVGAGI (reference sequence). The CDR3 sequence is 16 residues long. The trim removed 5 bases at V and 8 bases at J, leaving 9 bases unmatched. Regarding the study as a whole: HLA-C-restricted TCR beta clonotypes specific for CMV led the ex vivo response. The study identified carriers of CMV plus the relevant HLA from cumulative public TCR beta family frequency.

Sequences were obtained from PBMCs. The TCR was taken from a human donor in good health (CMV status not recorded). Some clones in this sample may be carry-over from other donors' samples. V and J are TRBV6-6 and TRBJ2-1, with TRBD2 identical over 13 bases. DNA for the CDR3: TGTGCCAGCAGTGATCCCGGGACTAGCGGGGTGGATGAGCAGTTCTTC. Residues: CASSDPGTSGVDEQFF.